Listed here are 10 T cell receptor beta chains from one sample, sequenced in a study of T-cell reconstitution after alpha-beta-depleted transplantation in children. Unique molecular identifiers were used to barcode this TCRbeta library. TCRdb fed the PCR reads into MiXCR, producing one record per CDR3 protein. This table has 500,000 to 600,000 distinct CDR3 sequences, 27% appearing once. The material was PBMCs, obtained before TCRalphabeta/CD19-depleted stem cell transplant. Receptors originate from a boy under two years old with Wiskott-Aldrich syndrome, due to receive a stem cell transplant.

This clonotype was seen only a few times. This chain links TRBV20-1 with TRBJ1-5; D might be TRBD1 (6 bases). V lost 0 bases to trimming and J lost 1 base, with 7 bases between them. There are 14 residues in the CDR3. Germline V gene lookup returns CDR1 DFQATT and CDR2 SNEGSKA (reference sequence). CDR3 protein: CSAREGASNQPQHF. CDR3 bases: TGCAGTGCTAGAGAGGGGGCCAGCAATCAGCCCCAGCATTTT.

This clonotype was seen more than once but under ten times. The chain uses TRBV6-5 and TRBJ2-3; 10 nucleotides line up with TRBD2. Germline V gene lookup returns CDR1 MNHEY and CDR2 SVGAGI. The ends lost 3 bases at V and 4 bases at J; junction bases unmatched: 4. The length of the CDR3 is 15 residues. The CDR3 protein is CASSYLAGVSDTQYF. The DNA for the CDR3 is TGTGCCAGCAGTTATCTAGCGGGAGTATCAGATACGCAGTATTTT.

V gene TRBV10-2 combines with J gene TRBJ2-7; D is undetermined. Germline V lookup: CDR1 WSHSY, CDR2 SAAADI. CDR3 length equals 10 residues. Trimming removed 3 bases at V and 5 bases at J, with 2 bases between. This CDR3 reads CASSDHEQYF. CDR3 nucleotide sequence: TGCGCCAGCAGTGACCACGAGCAGTACTTC.

The rearrangement uses TRBV7-2 and TRBJ2-7; D perhaps matches TRBD2 (6 bases). CDR1 and CDR2 (germline): SGHTA, FQGNSA. Trimming stripped 4 bases from V and 4 bases from J, with 11 bases between. The CDR3 covers 13 residues. CDR3 amino acids: CASSSYSGYEQYF. The CDR3 DNA reads TGTGCCAGCAGCTCCTATAGCGGTTACGAGCAGTACTTC. Using reference TRBV7-2 and TRBJ2-7 for the parts outside the CDR3, the full variable domain is GAGVSQSPSNKVTEKGKDVELRCDPISGHTALYWYRQSLGQGLEFLIYFQGNSAPDKSGLPSDRFSAERTGGSVSTLTIQRTQQEDSAVYLCASSSYSGYEQYFGPGTRLTVT.

V usage is TRBV12-3 or TRBV12-4 and J usage is TRBJ2-5, with 10 bases matching TRBD2. The CDR3 is 16 amino acids. Losses at the gene ends were 5 bases for V and 1 base for J; bases not matched to a gene: 7. The CDR3 region has the DNA TGTGCCAGCAGTACACGACTAGCGGGTATCCAAGAGACCCAGTACTTC. This translates into CASSTRLAGIQETQYF.

The chain has TRBV5-8 and TRBJ2-2; 7 nucleotides align to TRBD2. The CDR3 runs 17 residues. CDR1 and CDR2 (germline): SGHTS, YDEGEE. V trimming: 2 bases; J trimming: 1 base; junction bases outside the gene matches: 8. The CDR3 region has the DNA TGTGCCAGCAGCTTCGCTCGAGTAGCGGGGAACACCGGGGAGCTGTTTTTT. Translation: CASSFARVAGNTGELFF.

In its sample, this clonotype was seen many times. V usage is TRBV24-1 and J usage is TRBJ2-3; weak D call: TRBD1 (6 bases). Germline CDR1 is KGHDR and CDR2 is SFDVKD. V lost 4 bases to trimming and J lost 3 bases, with 7 bases between them. There are 13 residues in the CDR3. In DNA form, the CDR3 reads TGTGCCACCAGTGACAGGGGAACAGATACGCAGTATTTT. Its translation: CATSDRGTDTQYF.

The chain joins TRBV5-1 to TRBJ2-1, with D perhaps matching TRBD1 (6 bases). CDR1 and CDR2 (germline): SGHRS, YFSETQ. The CDR3 is 17 amino acids. The germline V and J ends were trimmed by 1 base and 5 bases, with 19 bases remaining between them. The CDR3 here is CASSLNLPGHWDNEQFF. In DNA, the CDR3 is TGCGCCAGCAGCTTGAACCTGCCGGGACACTGGGACAATGAGCAGTTCTTC.

The gene calls are TRBV7-8 and TRBJ1-1; D not resolved. Germline CDR1 SGHVS, CDR2 FQNEAQ. The V end was cut by 3 bases, the J end by 4 bases, with 12 bases between. The CDR3 sequence is 14 residues long. CDR3 region: CASSFIGLGTEAFF. CDR3 nucleotides: TGTGCCAGCAGCTTTATCGGACTAGGCACTGAAGCTTTCTTT.

V gene TRBV7-6 combines with J gene TRBJ2-3, with D possibly TRBD2 on 5 matching bases. V lost 5 bases and J lost 8, with 17 bases in between. Germline V gene lookup returns CDR1 SGHVS and CDR2 FNYEAQ. The CDR3 has 14 residues. DNA for the CDR3: TGTGCCAGCAGCCAACCCGCGGGTCATGGTACGCAGTATTTT. It translates to CASSQPAGHGTQYF. Full variable domain (outside the CDR3, taken from reference TRBV7-6 and TRBJ2-3): GAGVSQSPRYKVTKRGQDVALRCDPISGHVSLYWYRQALGQGPEFLTYFNYEAQQDKSGLPNDRFSAERPEGSISTLTIQRTEQRDSAMYRCASSQPAGHGTQYFGPGTRLTVL.